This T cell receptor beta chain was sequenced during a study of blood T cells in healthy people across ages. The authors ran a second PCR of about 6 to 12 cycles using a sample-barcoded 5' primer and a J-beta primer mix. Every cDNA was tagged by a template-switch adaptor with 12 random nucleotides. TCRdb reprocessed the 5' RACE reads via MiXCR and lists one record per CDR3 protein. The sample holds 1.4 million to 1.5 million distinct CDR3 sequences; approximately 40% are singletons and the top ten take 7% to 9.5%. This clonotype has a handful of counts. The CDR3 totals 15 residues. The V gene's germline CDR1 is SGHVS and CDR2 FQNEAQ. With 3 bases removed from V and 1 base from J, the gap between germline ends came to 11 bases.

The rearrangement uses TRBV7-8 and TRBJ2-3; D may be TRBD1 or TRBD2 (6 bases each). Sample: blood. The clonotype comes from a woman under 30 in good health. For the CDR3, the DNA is TGTGCCAGCAGCTTCACTAGGGGGGGCACAGATACGCAGTATTTT. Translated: CASSFTRGGTDTQYF.